This T cell receptor beta chain was captured by sequencing in a study of blood T cell repertoires in COVID-19. Study context: The samples span acute and convalescent COVID-19 from the United States, Italy and Spain.

The assay was immunoSEQ multiplex PCR, and TCRdb's table has in-frame clones only and misses some. The sample includes a few hundred thousand clones, about nine tenths of them seen just once. Looked up from germline, CDR1 is GTSNPN and CDR2 is SVGIG (reference sequence). V was clipped by 6 bases and J by 1 base; unmatched bases: 14. This CDR3 comprises 16 residues. This receptor was obtained from a man aged 25 to 45 who had recovered from COVID-19. The chain has TRBV30 and TRBJ1-1; the match to TRBD1 covers 7 bases. What was sequenced was PBMCs or T cells enriched from blood (not recorded which). CDR3 coding DNA: TGTGCCTGTCGGACCCGGGACAGAGGATGGAACACTGAAGCTTTCTTT. The encoded protein is CACRTRDRGWNTEAFF.